The entry below describes one T cell receptor beta chain. Antigen: not known. The data derive from a study of T cell repertoires in cytomegalovirus infection. Study-level results: Clonotype analysis showed dominance of the ex vivo response by HLA-C-restricted CMV-specific TCR beta clonotypes. Accumulated public TCR beta family frequency recognized individuals carrying CMV together with the relevant HLA.

The V end was cut by 6 bases, the J end by 1 base, with 9 bases between. CDR1 is ENHRY and CDR2 is SYGVKD in the germline V gene. The CDR3 is made up of 14 amino acids. TCRdb fed the reads into MiXCR, producing one record per CDR3 protein. There are approximately 470,000 distinct CDR3 sequences in the sample; about 44% occur only once, and roughly two fifths lies in the top ten. The chain joins TRBV10-3 to TRBJ1-4; a weak D match, TRBD1 (6 bases). This material consisted of cultured PBMCs, taken from culture after CMV antigen stimulation. The receptor was derived from a human donor in good health (CMV status not recorded). Some clones in this sample may be carry-over from other donors' samples. CDR3 residues: CAIRRDKTNEKLFF. DNA of the CDR3: TGTGCCATCAGACGGGACAAAACTAATGAAAAACTGTTTTTT.